A single count supports the clone carrying this T cell receptor beta chain. Without any cell sorting, about 19-31 mg of bulk tissue yielded co-extracted RNA and DNA. This entry is derived from a study of tumor-infiltrating lymphocytes in primary liver carcinoma. Study context: Productive TCRbeta reads per sample were roughly 3.5 to 8 million, not differing by tissue.

With a constant-region primer, TCR beta cDNA was made from approximately 520 ng of total RNA. Three rounds of nested multiplex PCR with slightly modified ARM-PCR produced TCR beta libraries. Use of TRBV1-TRBV30 forward primers with a C-beta reverse primer characterized the first two PCR rounds, which lasted about 9 cycles each. Using its own MiXCR run on the multiplex PCR reads, TCRdb lists one record per CDR3 protein. The sample contains 100,000 to 150,000 distinct CDR3 sequences, 64% of which appear only once. This CDR3 spans 14 amino acids. From germline, CDR1 is SGHNT and CDR2 YYREEE (reference sequence). V gave up 4 bases and J gave up 3 bases, with 14 bases separating them.

The material sequenced was liver tumor tissue from sampling region 3. Subset given: tumor region T3, left-lateral pole. The J gene is TRBJ2-7, the V gene TRBV5-4; D is ambiguous. The receptor was isolated from a woman aged 55 to 70 with primary liver carcinoma and hepatitis B virus infection. The CDR3 region has the DNA TGTGCCAGCAGCCTGGACCCGGCGGTCTACGAGCAGTACTTC. Translated: CASSLDPAVYEQYF.